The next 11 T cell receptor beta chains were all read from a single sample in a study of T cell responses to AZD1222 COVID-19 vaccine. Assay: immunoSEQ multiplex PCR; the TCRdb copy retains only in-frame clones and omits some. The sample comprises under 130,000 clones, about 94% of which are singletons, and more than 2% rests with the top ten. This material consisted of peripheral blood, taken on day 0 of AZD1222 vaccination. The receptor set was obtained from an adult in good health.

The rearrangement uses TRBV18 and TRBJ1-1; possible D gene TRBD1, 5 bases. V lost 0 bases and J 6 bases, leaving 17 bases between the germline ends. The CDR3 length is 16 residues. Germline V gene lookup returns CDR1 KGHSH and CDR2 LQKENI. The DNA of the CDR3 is TGTGCCAGCTCACCACCGGGACCCCCAATCGGCGCTGAAGCTTTCTTT. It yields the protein CASSPPGPPIGAEAFF.

The CDR3 sequence is CASSMTGRGTEAFF. CDR3 DNA: TGTGCCAGTAGTATGACAGGGCGGGGCACTGAAGCTTTCTTT. This chain joins TRBV19 and TRBJ1-1, with 7 bases fitting TRBD1. V trimming: 3 bases; J trimming: 4 bases; junction bases outside the gene matches: 5. The CDR3 has 14 amino acids. Germline assignment: CDR1 LNHDA and CDR2 SQIVND (reference sequence).

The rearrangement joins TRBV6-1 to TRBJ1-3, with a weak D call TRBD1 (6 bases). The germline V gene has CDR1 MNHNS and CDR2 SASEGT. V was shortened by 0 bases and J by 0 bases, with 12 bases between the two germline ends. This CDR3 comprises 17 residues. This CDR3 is CASSEARGPSSGNTIYF. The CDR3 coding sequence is TGTGCCAGCAGTGAAGCGCGGGGGCCCAGCTCTGGAAACACCATATATTTT.

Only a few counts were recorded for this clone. The CDR3 region has the DNA TGCGCCAGCAGCCCTAGGGGTAGTCAGGATGAAAAACTGTTTTTT. It encodes CASSPRGSQDEKLFF. This chain uses TRBV4-1 with TRBJ1-4; tentative D call: TRBD1 (5 bases). Germline CDR1 is MGHRA and CDR2 is YSYEKL. Trimming removed 4 bases at V and 6 bases at J, with 15 bases between. This CDR3 has 15 amino acids.

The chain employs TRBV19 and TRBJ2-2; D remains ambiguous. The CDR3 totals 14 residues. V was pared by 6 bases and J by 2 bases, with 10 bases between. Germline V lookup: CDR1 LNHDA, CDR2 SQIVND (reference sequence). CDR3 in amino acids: CASRFRHNTGELFF. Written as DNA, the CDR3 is TGTGCCAGTAGGTTCAGACATAACACCGGGGAGCTGTTTTTT.

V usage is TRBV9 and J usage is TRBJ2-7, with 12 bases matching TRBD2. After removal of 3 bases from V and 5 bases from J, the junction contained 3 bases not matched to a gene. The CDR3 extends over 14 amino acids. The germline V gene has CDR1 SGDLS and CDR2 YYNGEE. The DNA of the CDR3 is TGTGCCAGCAGCGGGACTAGCGGGAACCACGAGCAGTACTTC. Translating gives CASSGTSGNHEQYF.

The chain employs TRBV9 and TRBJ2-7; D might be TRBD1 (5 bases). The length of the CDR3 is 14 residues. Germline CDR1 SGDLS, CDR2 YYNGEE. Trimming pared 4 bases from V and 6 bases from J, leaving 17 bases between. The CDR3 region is CASSPDGATPEQYF. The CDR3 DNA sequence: TGTGCCAGCAGCCCCGATGGGGCGACTCCCGAGCAGTACTTC. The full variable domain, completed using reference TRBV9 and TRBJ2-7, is DSGVTQTPKHLITATGQRVTLRCSPRSGDLSVYWYQQSLDQGLQFLIQYYNGEERAKGNILERFSAQQFPDLHSELNLSSLELGDSALYFCASSPDGATPEQYFGPGTRLTVT.

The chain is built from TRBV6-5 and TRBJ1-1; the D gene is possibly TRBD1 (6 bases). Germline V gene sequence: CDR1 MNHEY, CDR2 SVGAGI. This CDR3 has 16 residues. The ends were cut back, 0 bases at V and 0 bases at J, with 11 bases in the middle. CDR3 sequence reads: CASSYSRGAMNTEAFF. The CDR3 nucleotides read TGTGCCAGCAGTTACTCGCGGGGGGCCATGAACACTGAAGCTTTCTTT.

The CDR3 bases are TGTGCCAGCAGCTTGGCCGGACAGGACTATGGCTACACCTTC. Protein: CASSLAGQDYGYTF. The chain employs TRBV5-4 and TRBJ1-2, with TRBD1 identical over 7 bases. The V and J ends lost 0 bases and 3 bases, in that order; junction bases with no gene match: 2. In germline, CDR1 is SGHNT, CDR2 YYREEE (reference sequence). The CDR3 loop spans 14 amino acids.

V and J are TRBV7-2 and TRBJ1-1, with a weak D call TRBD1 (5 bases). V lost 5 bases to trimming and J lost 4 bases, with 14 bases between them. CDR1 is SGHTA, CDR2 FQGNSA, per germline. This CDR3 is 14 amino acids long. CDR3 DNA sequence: TGTGCCAGCAGCGGCGGGGGGTTTGGCACTGAAGCTTTCTTT. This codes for CASSGGGFGTEAFF.

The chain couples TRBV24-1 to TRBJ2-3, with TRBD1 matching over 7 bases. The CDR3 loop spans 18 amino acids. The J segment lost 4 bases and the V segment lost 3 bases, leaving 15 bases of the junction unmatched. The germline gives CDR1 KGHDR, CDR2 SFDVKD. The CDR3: CATSDRTGSLRASDTQYF. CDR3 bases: TGTGCCACCAGTGATAGGACAGGAAGCCTACGGGCTTCAGATACGCAGTATTTT.